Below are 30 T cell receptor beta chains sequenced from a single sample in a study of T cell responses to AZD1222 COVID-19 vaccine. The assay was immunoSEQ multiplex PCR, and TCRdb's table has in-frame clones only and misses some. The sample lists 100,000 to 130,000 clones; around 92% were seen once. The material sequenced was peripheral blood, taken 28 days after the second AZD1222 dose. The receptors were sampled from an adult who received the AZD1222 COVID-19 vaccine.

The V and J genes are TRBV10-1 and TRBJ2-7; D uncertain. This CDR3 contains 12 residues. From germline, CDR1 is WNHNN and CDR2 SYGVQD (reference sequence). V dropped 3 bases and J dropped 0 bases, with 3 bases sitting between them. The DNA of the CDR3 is TGCGCCAGCAGTGACAGCTCCTACGAGCAGTACTTC. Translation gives CASSDSSYEQYF.

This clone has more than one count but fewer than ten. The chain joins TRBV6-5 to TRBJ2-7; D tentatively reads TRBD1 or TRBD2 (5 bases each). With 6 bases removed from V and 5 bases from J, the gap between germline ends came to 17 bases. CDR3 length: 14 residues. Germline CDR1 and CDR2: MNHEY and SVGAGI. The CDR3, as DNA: TGTGCCAGCAGCTGGGACCGATATCTGAACGAGCAGTACTTC. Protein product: CASSWDRYLNEQYF.

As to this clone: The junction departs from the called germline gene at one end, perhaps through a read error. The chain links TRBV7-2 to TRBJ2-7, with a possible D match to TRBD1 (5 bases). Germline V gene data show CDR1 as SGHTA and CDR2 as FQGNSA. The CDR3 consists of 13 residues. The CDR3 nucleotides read TGTGCCAGCAGCTCCCCCCCCGACTGGGGCGAGAACTTC. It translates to CASSSPPDWGENF.

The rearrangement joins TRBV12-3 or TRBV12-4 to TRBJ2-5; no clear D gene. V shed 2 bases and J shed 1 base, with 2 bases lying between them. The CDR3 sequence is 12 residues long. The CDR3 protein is CASSLTQETQYF. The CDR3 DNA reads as TGTGCCAGCAGTTTAACCCAAGAGACCCAGTACTTC.

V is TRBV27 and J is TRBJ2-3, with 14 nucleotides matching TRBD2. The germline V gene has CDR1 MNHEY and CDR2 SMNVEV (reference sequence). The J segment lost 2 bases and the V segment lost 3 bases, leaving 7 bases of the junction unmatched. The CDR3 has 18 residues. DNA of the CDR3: TGTGCCAGCAGTTTCGGGACTAGCGGGGGCCTAAACACAGATACGCAGTATTTT. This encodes CASSFGTSGGLNTDTQYF.

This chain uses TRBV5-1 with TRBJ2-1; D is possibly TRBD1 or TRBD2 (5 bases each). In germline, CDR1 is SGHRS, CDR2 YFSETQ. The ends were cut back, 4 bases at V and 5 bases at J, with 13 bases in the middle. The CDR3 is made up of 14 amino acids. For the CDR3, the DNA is TGCGCCAGCAGCACTGGGACGGGGAACAATGAGCAGTTCTTC. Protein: CASSTGTGNNEQFF.

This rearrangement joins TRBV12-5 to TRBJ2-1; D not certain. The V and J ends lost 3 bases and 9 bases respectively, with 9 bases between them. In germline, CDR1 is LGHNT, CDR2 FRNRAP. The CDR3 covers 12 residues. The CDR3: CASGFEVGEQFF. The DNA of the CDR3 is TGTGCTAGTGGTTTCGAAGTGGGTGAGCAGTTCTTC.

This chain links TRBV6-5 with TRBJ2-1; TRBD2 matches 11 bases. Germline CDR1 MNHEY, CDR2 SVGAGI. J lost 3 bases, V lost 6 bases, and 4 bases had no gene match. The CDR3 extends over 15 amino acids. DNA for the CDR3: TGTGCCAGCAGGGCCGGGACTAGCGGCTACAATGAGCAGTTCTTC. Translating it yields CASRAGTSGYNEQFF.

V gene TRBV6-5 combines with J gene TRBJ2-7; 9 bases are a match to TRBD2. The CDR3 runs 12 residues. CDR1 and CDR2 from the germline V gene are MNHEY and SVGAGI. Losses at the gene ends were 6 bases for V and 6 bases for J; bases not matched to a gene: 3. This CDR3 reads CASRRGGTEQYF. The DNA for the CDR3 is TGTGCCAGCAGGCGGGGGGGCACCGAGCAGTACTTC.

Here the CDR3 DNA reads TGTGCCAGCAGTCCGACCGGGACCGCGAATTCACCCCTCCACTTT. This encodes CASSPTGTANSPLHF. The chain is built from TRBV27 and TRBJ1-6; tentative D call: TRBD1 (5 bases). CDR1 and CDR2 (germline): MNHEY, SMNVEV (reference sequence). V dropped 5 bases and J dropped 7 bases, with 15 bases sitting between them. The CDR3 totals 15 residues.

This CDR3 is CASSYTTGLGNQPQHF. The CDR3 DNA follows: TGTGCCAGCAGTTACACGACAGGGCTTGGCAATCAGCCCCAGCATTTT. This chain joins TRBV6-2 or TRBV6-3 and TRBJ1-5; 7 nucleotides line up with TRBD1. This CDR3 is 16 amino acids long. Looked up from germline, CDR1 is MNHEY and CDR2 is SVGEGT. With V trimmed by 2 bases and J by 2 bases, 6 bases remained unmatched.

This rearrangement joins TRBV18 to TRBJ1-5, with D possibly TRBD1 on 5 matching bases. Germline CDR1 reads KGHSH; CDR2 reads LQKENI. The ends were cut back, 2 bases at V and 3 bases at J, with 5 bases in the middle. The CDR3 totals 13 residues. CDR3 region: CASSPGANQPQHF. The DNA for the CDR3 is TGTGCCAGCTCACCAGGGGCCAATCAGCCCCAGCATTTT.

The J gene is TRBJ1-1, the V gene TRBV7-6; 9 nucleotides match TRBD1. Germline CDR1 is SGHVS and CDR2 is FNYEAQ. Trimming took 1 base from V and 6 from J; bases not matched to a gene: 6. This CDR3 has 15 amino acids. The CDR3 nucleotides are TGTGCCAGCAGCTTAGGGGACAGGGATTCGTCTGAAGCTTTCTTT. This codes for CASSLGDRDSSEAFF.

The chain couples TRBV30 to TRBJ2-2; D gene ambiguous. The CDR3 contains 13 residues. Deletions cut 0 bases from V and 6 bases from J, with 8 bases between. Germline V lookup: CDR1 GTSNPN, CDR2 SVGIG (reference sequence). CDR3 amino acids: CAWSVRGAGELFF. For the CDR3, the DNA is TGTGCCTGGAGTGTACGTGGGGCCGGGGAGCTGTTTTTT.

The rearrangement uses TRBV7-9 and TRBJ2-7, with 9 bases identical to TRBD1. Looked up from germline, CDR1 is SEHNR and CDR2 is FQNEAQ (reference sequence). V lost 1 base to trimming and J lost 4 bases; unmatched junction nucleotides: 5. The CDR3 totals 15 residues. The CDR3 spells CASSLVPDRGYEQYF. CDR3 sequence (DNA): TGTGCCAGCAGCTTAGTTCCGGACAGGGGTTACGAGCAGTACTTC.

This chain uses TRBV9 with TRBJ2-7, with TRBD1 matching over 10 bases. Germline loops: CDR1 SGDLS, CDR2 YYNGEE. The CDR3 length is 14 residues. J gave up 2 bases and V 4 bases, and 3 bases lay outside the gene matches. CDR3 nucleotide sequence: TGTGCCAGCAGCACGGGACAGGGGACCTACGAGCAGTACTTC. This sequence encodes CASSTGQGTYEQYF. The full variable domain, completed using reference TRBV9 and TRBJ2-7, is DSGVTQTPKHLITATGQRVTLRCSPRSGDLSVYWYQQSLDQGLQFLIQYYNGEERAKGNILERFSAQQFPDLHSELNLSSLELGDSALYFCASSTGQGTYEQYFGPGTRLTVT.

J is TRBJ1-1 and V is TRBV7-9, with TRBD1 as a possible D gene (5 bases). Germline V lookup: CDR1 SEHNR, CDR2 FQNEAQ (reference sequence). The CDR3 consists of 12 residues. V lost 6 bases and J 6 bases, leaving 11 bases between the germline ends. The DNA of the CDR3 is TGTGCCAGCAGGCCTCAGGGCTCTGAAGCTTTCTTT. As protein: CASRPQGSEAFF.

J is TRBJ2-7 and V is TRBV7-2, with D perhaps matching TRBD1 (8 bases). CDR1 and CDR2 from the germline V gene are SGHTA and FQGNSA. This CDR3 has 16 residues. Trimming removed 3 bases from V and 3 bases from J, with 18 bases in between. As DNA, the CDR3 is TGTGCCAGCAGCTTCGGGGGGACAGGATTCCTCTACGAGCAGTACTTC. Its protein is CASSFGGTGFLYEQYF.

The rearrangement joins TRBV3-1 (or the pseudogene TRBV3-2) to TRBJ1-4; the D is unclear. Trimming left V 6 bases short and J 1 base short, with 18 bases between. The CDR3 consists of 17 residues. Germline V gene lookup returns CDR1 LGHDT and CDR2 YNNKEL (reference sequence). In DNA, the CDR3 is TGTGCCAGCAGAGAAGGGAGGGCATTCGGAACTAATGAAAAACTGTTTTTT. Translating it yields CASREGRAFGTNEKLFF.

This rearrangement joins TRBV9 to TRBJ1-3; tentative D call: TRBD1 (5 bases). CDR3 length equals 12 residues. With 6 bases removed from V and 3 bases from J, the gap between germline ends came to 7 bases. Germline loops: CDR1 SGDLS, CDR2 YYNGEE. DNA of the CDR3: TGTGCCAGCATGGGGGATGGAAACACCATATATTTT. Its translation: CASMGDGNTIYF.

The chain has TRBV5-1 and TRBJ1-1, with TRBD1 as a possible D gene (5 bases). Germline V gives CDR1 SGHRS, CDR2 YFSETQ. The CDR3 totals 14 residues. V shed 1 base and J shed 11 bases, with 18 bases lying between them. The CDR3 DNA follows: TGCGCCAGCAGCTTGTCGCAGGGCCCAGGTTTGGCTTTCTTT. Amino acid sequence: CASSLSQGPGLAFF.

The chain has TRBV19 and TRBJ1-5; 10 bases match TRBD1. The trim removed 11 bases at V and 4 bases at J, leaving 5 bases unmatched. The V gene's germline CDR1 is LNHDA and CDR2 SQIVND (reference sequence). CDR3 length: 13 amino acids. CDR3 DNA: TGTGCCGGAGGGACAGGGGTTAATCAGCCCCAGCATTTT. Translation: CAGGTGVNQPQHF.

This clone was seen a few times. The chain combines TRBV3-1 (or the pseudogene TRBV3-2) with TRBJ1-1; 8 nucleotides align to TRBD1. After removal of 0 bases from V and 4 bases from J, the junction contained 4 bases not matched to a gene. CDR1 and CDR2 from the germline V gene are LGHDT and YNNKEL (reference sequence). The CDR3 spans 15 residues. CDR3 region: CASSQDTGGSTEAFF. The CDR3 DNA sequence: TGTGCCAGCAGCCAAGATACAGGGGGAAGCACTGAAGCTTTCTTT.

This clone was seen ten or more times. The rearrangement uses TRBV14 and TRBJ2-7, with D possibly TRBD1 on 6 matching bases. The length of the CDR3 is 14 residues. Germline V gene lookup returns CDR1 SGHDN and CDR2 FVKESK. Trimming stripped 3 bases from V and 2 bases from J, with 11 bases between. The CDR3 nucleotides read TGTGCCAGCAGCCATAACAGGGCCGCCTACGAGCAGTACTTC. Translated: CASSHNRAAYEQYF.

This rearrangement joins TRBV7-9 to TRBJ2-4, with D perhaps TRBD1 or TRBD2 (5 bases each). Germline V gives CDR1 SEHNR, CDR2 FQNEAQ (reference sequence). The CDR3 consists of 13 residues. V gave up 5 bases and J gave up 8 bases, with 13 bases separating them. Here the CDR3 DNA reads TGTGCCAGCAGCAGACCACCGGGACACATTCAGTACTTC. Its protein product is CASSRPPGHIQYF.

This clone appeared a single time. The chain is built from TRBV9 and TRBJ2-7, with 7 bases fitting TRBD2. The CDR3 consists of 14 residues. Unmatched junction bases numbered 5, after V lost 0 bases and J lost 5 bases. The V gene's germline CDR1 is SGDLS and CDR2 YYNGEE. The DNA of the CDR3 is TGTGCCAGCAGCGTAGCGCGGGAGTGGGACGAGCAGTACTTC. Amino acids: CASSVAREWDEQYF.

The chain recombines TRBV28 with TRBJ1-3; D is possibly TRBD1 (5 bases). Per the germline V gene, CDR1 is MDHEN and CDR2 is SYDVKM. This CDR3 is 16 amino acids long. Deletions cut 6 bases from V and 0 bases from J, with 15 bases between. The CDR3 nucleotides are TGTGCCAGCAGGCGGGGGGAACTTAGCTCTGGAAACACCATATATTTT. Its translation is CASRRGELSSGNTIYF.

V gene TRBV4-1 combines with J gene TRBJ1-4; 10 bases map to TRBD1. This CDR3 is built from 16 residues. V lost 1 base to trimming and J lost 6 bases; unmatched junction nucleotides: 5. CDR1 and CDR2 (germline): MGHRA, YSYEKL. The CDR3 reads CASSQASTGGDEKLFF. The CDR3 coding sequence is TGCGCCAGCAGCCAAGCTTCGACAGGGGGCGATGAAAAACTGTTTTTT.

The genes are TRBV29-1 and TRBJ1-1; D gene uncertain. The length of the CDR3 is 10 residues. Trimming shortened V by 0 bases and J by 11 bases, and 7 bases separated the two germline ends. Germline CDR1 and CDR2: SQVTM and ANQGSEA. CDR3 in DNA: TGCAGCGTTGAAGACAGCTGGGCTTTCTTT. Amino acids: CSVEDSWAFF.

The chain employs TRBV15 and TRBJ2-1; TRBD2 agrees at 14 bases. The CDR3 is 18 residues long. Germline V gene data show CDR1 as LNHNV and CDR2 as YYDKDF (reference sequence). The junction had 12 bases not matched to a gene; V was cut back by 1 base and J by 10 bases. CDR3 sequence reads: CATSRGYIGLAGGDEQFF. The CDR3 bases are TGTGCCACCAGCAGAGGCTACATCGGACTAGCGGGAGGAGACGAGCAGTTCTTC.